This T cell receptor (beta chain) stems from a study of blood T cell repertoires in COVID-19. For the study at large: Acute-phase and convalescent COVID-19 samples originated in the United States, Italy and Spain. PBMCs, B-cell-depleted T cells, or T cells were the source of the cDNA or gDNA that made up the material.

Per the original data handling: Reference gene primer amplification gave nucleated cell count estimates. Some clones are missing from TCRdb's copy, which holds only in-frame ones; the method was immunoSEQ multiplex PCR. V and J calls and clone size come straight from that table; D and trimming were deduced from the DNA. The repertoire consists of 250,000 to 300,000 clones, with about four fifths occurring once and the leading ten covering roughly 2.9%. In germline, CDR1 is GTSNPN, CDR2 SVGIG (reference sequence). V lost 3 bases and J lost 3; bases outside the gene matches: 18. The CDR3 is made up of 18 amino acids.

Material: peripheral blood. The receptor comes from a woman between 55 and 75 years old with active or convalescent COVID-19. The chain carries TRBV30 and TRBJ1-2; TRBD1 agrees at 8 bases. CDR3 sequence (DNA): TGTGCCTGGAGACACGCCTCCGGGACAGGACCCAGGGACTATGGCTACACCTTC. Translation gives CAWRHASGTGPRDYGYTF.